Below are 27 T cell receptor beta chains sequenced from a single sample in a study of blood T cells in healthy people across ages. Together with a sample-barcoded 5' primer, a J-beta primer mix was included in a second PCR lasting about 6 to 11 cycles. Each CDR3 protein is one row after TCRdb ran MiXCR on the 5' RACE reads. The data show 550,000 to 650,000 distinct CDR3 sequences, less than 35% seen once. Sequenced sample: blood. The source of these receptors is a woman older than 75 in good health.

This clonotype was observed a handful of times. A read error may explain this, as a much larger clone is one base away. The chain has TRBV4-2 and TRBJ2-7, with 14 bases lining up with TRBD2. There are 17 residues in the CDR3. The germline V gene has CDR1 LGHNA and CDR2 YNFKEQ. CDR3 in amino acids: CASNQSTTSGGVVEQYF. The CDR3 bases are TGTGCCAGCAACCAATCCACGACTAGCGGGGGGGTTGTCGAGCAGTACTTC.

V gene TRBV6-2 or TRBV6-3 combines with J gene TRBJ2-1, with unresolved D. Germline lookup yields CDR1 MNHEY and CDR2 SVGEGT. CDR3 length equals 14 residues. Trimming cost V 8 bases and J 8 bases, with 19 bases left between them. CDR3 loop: CASGPTATLYEQFF. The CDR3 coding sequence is TGTGCCAGCGGTCCTACGGCTACCCTCTATGAGCAGTTCTTC.

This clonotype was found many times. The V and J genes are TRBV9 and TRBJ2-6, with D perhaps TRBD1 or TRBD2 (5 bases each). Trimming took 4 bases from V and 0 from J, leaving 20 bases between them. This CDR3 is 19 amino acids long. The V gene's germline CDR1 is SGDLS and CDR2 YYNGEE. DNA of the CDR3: TGTGCCAGCAGCCTCACCCCGGGACGGCCGAGCTCTGGGGCCAACGTCCTGACTTTC. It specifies CASSLTPGRPSSGANVLTF.

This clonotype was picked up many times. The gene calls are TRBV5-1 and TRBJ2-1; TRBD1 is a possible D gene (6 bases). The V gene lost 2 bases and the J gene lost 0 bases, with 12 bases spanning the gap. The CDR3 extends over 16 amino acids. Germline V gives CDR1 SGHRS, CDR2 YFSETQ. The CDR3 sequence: CASSLTGPSSYNEQFF. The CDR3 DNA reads TGCGCCAGCAGCTTAACAGGGCCCAGCTCCTACAATGAGCAGTTCTTC.

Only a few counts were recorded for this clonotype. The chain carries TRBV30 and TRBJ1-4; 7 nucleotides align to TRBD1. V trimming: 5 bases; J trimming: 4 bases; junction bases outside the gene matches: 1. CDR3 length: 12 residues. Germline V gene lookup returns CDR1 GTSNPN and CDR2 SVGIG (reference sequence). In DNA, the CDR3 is TGTGCCTGGGGGGACAGTAATGAAAAACTGTTTTTT. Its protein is CAWGDSNEKLFF.

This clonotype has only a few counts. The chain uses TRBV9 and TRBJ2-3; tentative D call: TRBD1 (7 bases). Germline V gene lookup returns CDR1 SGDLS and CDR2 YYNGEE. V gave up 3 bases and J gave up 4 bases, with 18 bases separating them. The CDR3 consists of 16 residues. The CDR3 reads CASSGRGAASADTQYF. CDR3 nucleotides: TGTGCCAGCAGCGGCAGGGGGGCCGCATCCGCAGATACGCAGTATTTT.

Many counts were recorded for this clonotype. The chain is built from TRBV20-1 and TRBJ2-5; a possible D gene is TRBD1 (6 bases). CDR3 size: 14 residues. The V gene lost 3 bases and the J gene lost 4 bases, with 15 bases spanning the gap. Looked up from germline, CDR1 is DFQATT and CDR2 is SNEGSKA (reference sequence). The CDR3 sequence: CSASPTGLGETQYF. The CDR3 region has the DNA TGCAGTGCTAGTCCTACAGGGTTGGGAGAGACCCAGTACTTC.

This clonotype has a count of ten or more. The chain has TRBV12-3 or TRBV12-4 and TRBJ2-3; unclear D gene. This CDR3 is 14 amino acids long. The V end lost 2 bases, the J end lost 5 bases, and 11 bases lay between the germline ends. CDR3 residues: CASSLPLHRDTQYF. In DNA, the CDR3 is TGTGCCAGCAGTTTACCCCTACATAGAGATACGCAGTATTTT.

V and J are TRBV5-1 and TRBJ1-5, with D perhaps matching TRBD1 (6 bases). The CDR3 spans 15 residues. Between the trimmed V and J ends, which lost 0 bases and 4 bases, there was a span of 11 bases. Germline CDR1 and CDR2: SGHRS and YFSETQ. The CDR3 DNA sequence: TGCGCCAGCAGCTTGGCAGGGGTGGAAAATCAGCCCCAGCATTTT. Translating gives CASSLAGVENQPQHF. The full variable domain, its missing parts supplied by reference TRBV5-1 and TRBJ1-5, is KAGVTQTPRYLIKTRGQQVTLSCSPISGHRSVSWYQQTPGQGLQFLFEYFSETQRNKGNFPGRFSGRQFSNSRSEMNVSTLELGDSALYLCASSLAGVENQPQHFGDGTRLSIL.

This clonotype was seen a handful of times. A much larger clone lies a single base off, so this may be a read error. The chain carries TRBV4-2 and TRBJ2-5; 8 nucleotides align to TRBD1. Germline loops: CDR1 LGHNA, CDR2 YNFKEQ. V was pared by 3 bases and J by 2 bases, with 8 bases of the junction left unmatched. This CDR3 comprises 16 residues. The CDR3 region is CASSHGWGQEQETQYF. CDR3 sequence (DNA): TGTGCCAGCAGCCACGGATGGGGACAGGAACAAGAGACCCAGTACTTC.

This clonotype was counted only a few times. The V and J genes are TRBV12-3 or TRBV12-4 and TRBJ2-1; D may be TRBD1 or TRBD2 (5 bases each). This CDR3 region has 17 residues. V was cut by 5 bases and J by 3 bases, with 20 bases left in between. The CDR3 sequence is CASSPPGLNSYYNEQFF. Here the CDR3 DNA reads TGTGCCAGCAGTCCCCCGGGGCTGAACTCGTACTACAATGAGCAGTTCTTC.

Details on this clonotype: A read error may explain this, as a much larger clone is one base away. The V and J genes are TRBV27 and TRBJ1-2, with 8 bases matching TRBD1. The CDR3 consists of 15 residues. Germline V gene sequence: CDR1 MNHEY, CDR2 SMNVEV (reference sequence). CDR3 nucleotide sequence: TGTGCCAGCAGTAGGACAGGGTCGTTTAACTATGACTACACCTTC. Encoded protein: CASSRTGSFNYDYTF.

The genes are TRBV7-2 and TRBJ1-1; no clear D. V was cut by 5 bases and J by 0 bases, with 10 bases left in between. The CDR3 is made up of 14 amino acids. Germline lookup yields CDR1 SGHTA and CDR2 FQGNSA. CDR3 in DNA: TGTGCCAGCAGCGTCCTAACAGTGAACACTGAAGCTTTCTTT. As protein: CASSVLTVNTEAFF. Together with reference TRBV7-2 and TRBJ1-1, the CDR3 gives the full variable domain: GAGVSQSPSNKVTEKGKDVELRCDPISGHTALYWYRQSLGQGLEFLIYFQGNSAPDKSGLPSDRFSAERTGGSVSTLTIQRTQQEDSAVYLCASSVLTVNTEAFFGQGTRLTVV.

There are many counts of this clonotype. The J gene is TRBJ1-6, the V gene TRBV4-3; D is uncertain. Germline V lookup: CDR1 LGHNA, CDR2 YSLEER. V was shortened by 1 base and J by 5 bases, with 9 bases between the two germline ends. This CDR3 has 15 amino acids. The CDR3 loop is CASSQGVGNNSPLHF. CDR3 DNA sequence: TGCGCCAGCAGCCAAGGGGTAGGAAATAATTCACCCCTCCACTTT.

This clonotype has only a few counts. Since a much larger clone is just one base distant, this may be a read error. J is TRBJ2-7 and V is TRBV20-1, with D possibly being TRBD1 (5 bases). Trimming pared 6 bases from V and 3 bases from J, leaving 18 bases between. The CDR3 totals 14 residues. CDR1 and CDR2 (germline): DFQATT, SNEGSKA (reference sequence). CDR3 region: CSAPTETVDYEQYF. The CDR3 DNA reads TGCAGTGCGCCGACGGAGACAGTAGACTACGAGCAGTACTTC.

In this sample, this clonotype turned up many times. DNA for the CDR3: TGTGCCAGCAGCTCGTTCGGGGCCTACGAGCAGTACTTC. Translated: CASSSFGAYEQYF. The gene calls are TRBV5-6 and TRBJ2-7; tentative D call: TRBD2 (5 bases). Looked up from germline, CDR1 is SGHDT and CDR2 is YYEEEE. The V gene lost 3 bases and the J gene lost 2 bases, with 9 bases spanning the gap. The CDR3 loop spans 13 amino acids.

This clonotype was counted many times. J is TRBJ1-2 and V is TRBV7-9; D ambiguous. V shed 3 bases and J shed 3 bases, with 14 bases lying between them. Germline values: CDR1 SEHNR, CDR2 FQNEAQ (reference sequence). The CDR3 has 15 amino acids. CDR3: CASSFKGLLDYGYTF. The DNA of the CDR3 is TGTGCCAGCAGCTTCAAGGGCCTACTAGACTATGGCTACACCTTC. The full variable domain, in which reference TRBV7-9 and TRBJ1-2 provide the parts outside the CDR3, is DTGVSQNPRHKITKRGQNVTFRCDPISEHNRLYWYRQTLGQGPEFLTYFQNEAQLEKSRLLSDRFSAERPKGSFSTLEIQRTEQGDSAMYLCASSFKGLLDYGYTFGSGTRLTVV.

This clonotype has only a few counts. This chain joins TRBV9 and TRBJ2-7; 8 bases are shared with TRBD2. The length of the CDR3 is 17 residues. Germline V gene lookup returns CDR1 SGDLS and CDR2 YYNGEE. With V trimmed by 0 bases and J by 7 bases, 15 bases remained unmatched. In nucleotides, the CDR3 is TGTGCCAGCAGCGTAGAAACGTCGGGGGGGTATTTCAATGAGCAGTACTTC. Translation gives CASSVETSGGYFNEQYF. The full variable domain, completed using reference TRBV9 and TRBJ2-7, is DSGVTQTPKHLITATGQRVTLRCSPRSGDLSVYWYQQSLDQGLQFLIQYYNGEERAKGNILERFSAQQFPDLHSELNLSSLELGDSALYFCASSVETSGGYFNEQYFGPGTRLTVT.

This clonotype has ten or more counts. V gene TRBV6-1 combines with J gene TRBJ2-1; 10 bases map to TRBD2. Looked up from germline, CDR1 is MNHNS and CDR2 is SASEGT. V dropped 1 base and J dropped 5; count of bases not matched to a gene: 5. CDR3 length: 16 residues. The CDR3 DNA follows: TGTGCCAGCAGTGAAGAGCTAGCGGGGGCAAACAATGAGCAGTTCTTC. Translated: CASSEELAGANNEQFF.

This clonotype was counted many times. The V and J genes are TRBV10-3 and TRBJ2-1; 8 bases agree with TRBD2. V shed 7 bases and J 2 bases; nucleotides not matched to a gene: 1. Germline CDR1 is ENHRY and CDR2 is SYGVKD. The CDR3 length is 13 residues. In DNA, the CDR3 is TGTGCCATCAACGGGGGGGCCTACAATGAGCAGTTCTTC. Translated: CAINGGAYNEQFF.

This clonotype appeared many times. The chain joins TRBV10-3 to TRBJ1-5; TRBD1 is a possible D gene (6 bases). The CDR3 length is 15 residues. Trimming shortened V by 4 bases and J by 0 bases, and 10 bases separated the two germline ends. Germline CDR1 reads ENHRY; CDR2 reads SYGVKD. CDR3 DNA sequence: TGTGCCATCAGTGCACGGGACAATAGCAATCAGCCCCAGCATTTT. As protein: CAISARDNSNQPQHF.

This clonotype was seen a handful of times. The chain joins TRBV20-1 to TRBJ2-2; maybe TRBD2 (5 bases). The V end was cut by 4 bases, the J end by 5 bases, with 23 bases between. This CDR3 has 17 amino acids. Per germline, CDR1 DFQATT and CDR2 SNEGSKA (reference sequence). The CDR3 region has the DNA TGCAGTGCTACCTCCGGGGATCGGCCAAGATGGACCGGGGAGCTGTTTTTT. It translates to CSATSGDRPRWTGELFF.

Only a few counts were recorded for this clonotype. CDR3 in DNA: TGCAGTGCCACTCGCGGGACCGGGGAGCTGTTTTTT. Amino acid sequence: CSATRGTGELFF. The V gene is TRBV20-1, the J gene TRBJ2-2; D possibly corresponds to TRBD2 (5 bases). V dropped 6 bases and J dropped 5 bases, with 10 bases sitting between them. From germline, CDR1 is DFQATT and CDR2 SNEGSKA (reference sequence). This CDR3 comprises 12 residues.

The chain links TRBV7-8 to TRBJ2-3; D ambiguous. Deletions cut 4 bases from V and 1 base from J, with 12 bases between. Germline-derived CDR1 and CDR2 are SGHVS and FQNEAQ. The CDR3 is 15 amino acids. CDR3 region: CASSSSALGTDTQYF. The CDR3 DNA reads TGTGCCAGCAGCTCTTCGGCGTTAGGCACAGATACGCAGTATTTT.

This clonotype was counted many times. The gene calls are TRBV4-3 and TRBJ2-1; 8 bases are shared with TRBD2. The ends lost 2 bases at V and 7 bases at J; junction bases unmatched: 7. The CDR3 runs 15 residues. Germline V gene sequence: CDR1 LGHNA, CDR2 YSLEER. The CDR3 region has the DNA TGCGCCAGCAGCCAACTGACTAGCGCCCTAAATGAGCAGTTCTTC. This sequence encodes CASSQLTSALNEQFF.

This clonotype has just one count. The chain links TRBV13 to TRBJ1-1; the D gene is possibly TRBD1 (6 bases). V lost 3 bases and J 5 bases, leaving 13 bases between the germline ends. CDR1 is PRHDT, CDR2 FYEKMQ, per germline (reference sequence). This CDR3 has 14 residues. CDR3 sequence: CASSFRGGGTEAFF. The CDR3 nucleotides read TGTGCCAGCAGCTTCCGTGGGGGCGGAACTGAAGCTTTCTTT.

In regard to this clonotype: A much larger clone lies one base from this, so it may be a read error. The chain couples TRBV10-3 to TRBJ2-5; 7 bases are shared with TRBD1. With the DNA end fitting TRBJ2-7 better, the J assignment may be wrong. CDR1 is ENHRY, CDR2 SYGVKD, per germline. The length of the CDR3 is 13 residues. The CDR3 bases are TGTACCTCAGAGGGGACAGCCTCGTACGAGCAGTACTTC. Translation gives CTSEGTASYEQYF.